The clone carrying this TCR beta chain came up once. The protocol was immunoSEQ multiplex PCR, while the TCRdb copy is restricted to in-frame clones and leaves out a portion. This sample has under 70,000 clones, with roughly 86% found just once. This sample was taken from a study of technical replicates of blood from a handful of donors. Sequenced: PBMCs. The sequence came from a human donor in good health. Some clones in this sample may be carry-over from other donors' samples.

CDR3 residues: CSVGTPGRNYGYTF. The CDR3 nucleotides read TGCAGCGTTGGAACCCCTGGGCGTAACTATGGCTACACCTTC. The chain joins TRBV29-1 to TRBJ1-2; no definite D call. In germline, CDR1 is SQVTM, CDR2 ANQGSEA. This CDR3 is 14 amino acids long. The ends were cut back, 4 bases at V and 1 base at J, with 13 bases in the middle.